These 24 T cell receptor beta chains were sequenced from one sample in a study of blood T cell repertoires in COVID-19. Assay: immunoSEQ multiplex PCR; the TCRdb copy retains only in-frame clones and omits some. The repertoire consists of about 33,000 clones, with about 90% occurring once and the leading ten covering around 5.8%. The sequencing input was peripheral blood. Receptor source: a human donor in a cohort sampled during active COVID-19.

V usage is TRBV5-4 and J usage is TRBJ2-5; 12 nucleotides agree with TRBD2. This CDR3 is 14 amino acids long. Germline V gene lookup returns CDR1 SGHNT and CDR2 YYREEE (reference sequence). With V trimmed by 5 bases and J by 4 bases, 3 bases remained unmatched. The CDR3: CASSLTSGGETQYF. The DNA for the CDR3 is TGTGCCAGCAGTTTGACTAGCGGGGGAGAGACCCAGTACTTC.

V gene TRBV10-2 combines with J gene TRBJ2-7, with 11 bases matching TRBD1. The V gene's germline CDR1 is WSHSY and CDR2 SAAADI. The J segment lost 3 bases and the V segment lost 6 bases, leaving 7 bases of the junction unmatched. The CDR3 runs to 15 residues. The CDR3 DNA sequence: TGCGCCAGCAGAGCCGGGACAGGGGGTATCTACGAGCAGTACTTC. Its protein product is CASRAGTGGIYEQYF.

This clone was found once. This rearrangement joins TRBV10-2 to TRBJ2-6; D might be TRBD1 (6 bases). V dropped 4 bases and J dropped 3 bases, with 13 bases sitting between them. Looked up from germline, CDR1 is WSHSY and CDR2 is SAAADI. CDR3 length: 16 residues. The CDR3 loop is CASSGQVGYGANVLTF. The CDR3 nucleotides read TGCGCCAGCAGTGGACAGGTCGGCTATGGGGCCAACGTCCTGACTTTC.

V and J are TRBV7-2 and TRBJ2-3; a possible D gene is TRBD1 (5 bases). Trimming took off 3 bases at V and 4 bases at J, with 11 bases between the two ends. CDR3 length equals 14 residues. Germline V CDR1 and CDR2: SGHTA, FQGNSA. DNA for the CDR3: TGTGCCAGCAGCTTGGGGCACGGCGCAGATACGCAGTATTTT. It codes for CASSLGHGADTQYF.

This rearrangement joins TRBV18 to TRBJ2-7; TRBD1 agrees at 8 bases. The CDR3 loop spans 15 amino acids. Germline V gene sequence: CDR1 KGHSH, CDR2 LQKENI. Trimming took 6 bases from V and 4 from J; bases not matched to a gene: 11. As DNA, the CDR3 is TGTGCCAGCTCCCAAGACAGGGGCATCAGTTACGAGCAGTACTTC. Translating gives CASSQDRGISYEQYF.

The chain combines TRBV11-3 with TRBJ2-2; perhaps TRBD2 as D (7 bases). This CDR3 has 17 residues. V lost 1 base and J lost 4, with 16 bases in between. The germline CDR1 and CDR2 sequences are SGHNT and YENEEA. This CDR3 reads CASSLGGGGAPTGELFF. DNA for the CDR3: TGTGCCAGCAGCTTAGGCGGAGGGGGGGCGCCCACCGGGGAGCTGTTTTTT.

This rearrangement joins TRBV4-2 to TRBJ1-2; D remains ambiguous. The CDR3 consists of 12 residues. Germline V gives CDR1 LGHNA, CDR2 YNFKEQ. The germline V and J ends were trimmed by 0 bases and 5 bases, with 4 bases remaining between them. The CDR3 is CASSQDAYGYTF. In DNA, the CDR3 is TGTGCCAGCAGCCAAGATGCGTATGGCTACACCTTC.

V gene TRBV4-2 combines with J gene TRBJ2-1, with 8 bases that match TRBD2. Trimming at V came to 4 bases and at J to 0 bases, leaving 5 bases not matched to a gene. The CDR3 covers 16 residues. CDR1 is LGHNA, CDR2 YNFKEQ, per germline. CDR3 loop: CASSPPGTSSYNEQFF. The CDR3 bases are TGTGCCAGCAGCCCGCCCGGGACTAGCTCCTACAATGAGCAGTTCTTC.

The chain uses TRBV5-1 and TRBJ2-7, with TRBD2 as a possible D gene (5 bases). Germline V gene sequence: CDR1 SGHRS, CDR2 YFSETQ. The CDR3 loop spans 16 amino acids. V was cut by 0 bases and J by 5 bases, with 18 bases left in between. CDR3 amino acids: CASSLGSGWALNEQYF. The CDR3 DNA reads TGCGCCAGCAGCTTGGGGTCGGGGTGGGCTTTAAACGAGCAGTACTTC. Supplemented by reference TRBV5-1 and TRBJ2-7, the full variable domain reads KAGVTQTPRYLIKTRGQQVTLSCSPISGHRSVSWYQQTPGQGLQFLFEYFSETQRNKGNFPGRFSGRQFSNSRSEMNVSTLELGDSALYLCASSLGSGWALNEQYFGPGTRLTVT.

CDR3 residues: CASSPGQGREKLFF. For the CDR3, the DNA is TGCGCCAGCAGCCCAGGACAAGGGAGGGAAAAACTGTTTTTT. This rearrangement joins TRBV5-1 to TRBJ1-4; maybe TRBD1 (5 bases). This CDR3 has 14 residues. Trimming cost V 4 bases and J 8 bases, with 15 bases left between them. CDR1 is SGHRS, CDR2 YFSETQ, per germline.

This clone has just one count. The chain uses TRBV7-9 and TRBJ2-5, with TRBD1 matching 7 bases. CDR1 and CDR2 (germline): SEHNR, FQNEAQ (reference sequence). This CDR3 is 14 amino acids long. V lost 5 bases, J lost 5 bases, and 8 bases stayed unmatched. The CDR3 loop reads CASSLRDRRETQYF. The CDR3 nucleotides read TGTGCCAGCAGCCTCCGGGACAGACGGGAGACCCAGTACTTC.

About this clone: A read error is likely, as this CDR3 ends without the conserved phenylalanine or tryptophan. V usage is TRBV12-3 or TRBV12-4 and J usage is TRBJ1-2; D gene unclear. With 1 base removed from V and 3 bases from J, the gap between germline ends came to 3 bases. The CDR3 sequence is 12 residues long. The DNA of the CDR3 is TGTGCCAGCAGTTTAGAATACTATGGCTACACCCTC. It is translated as CASSLEYYGYTL.

The V call is TRBV11-1, the J call TRBJ2-7, with 9 positions matching TRBD2. Germline loops: CDR1 SGHAT, CDR2 FQDESV (reference sequence). V lost 5 bases and J lost 5; bases outside the gene matches: 10. The CDR3 is made up of 15 amino acids. CDR3 bases: TGTGCCAGCAGCCGTAGCGGGAGAGCGCTCCACGAGCAGTACTTC. Its protein product is CASSRSGRALHEQYF.

This rearrangement joins TRBV6-5 to TRBJ1-2; 9 nucleotides match TRBD1. Per the germline V gene, CDR1 is MNHEY and CDR2 is SVGAGI. The CDR3 is 14 residues long. Losses at the gene ends were 10 bases for V and 7 bases for J; bases not matched to a gene: 13. CDR3 DNA: TGTGCCATTACCATGACAGGGGGTTGGAGTGGCTACACCTTC. Amino acids: CAITMTGGWSGYTF.

The gene calls are TRBV25-1 and TRBJ1-4, with TRBD1 identical over 7 bases. This CDR3 region has 16 residues. CDR1 is MGHDK, CDR2 SYGVNS, per germline. V trimming: 3 bases; J trimming: 6 bases; junction bases outside the gene matches: 10. This chain's CDR3 is CASSEGPTGADEKLFF. In nucleotides, the CDR3 is TGTGCCAGCAGTGAGGGTCCCACAGGGGCAGATGAAAAACTGTTTTTT. Variable domain in full (rest from reference TRBV25-1 and TRBJ1-4): EADIYQTPRYLVIGTGKKITLECSQTMGHDKMYWYQQDPGMELHLIHYSYGVNSTEKGDLSSESTVSRIRTEHFPLTLESARPSHTSQYLCASSEGPTGADEKLFFGSGTQLSVL.

The rearrangement uses TRBV19 and TRBJ1-2; D remains ambiguous. The CDR3 has 13 amino acids. Trimming removed 1 base at V and 6 bases at J, with 9 bases between. CDR1 and CDR2 (germline): LNHDA, SQIVND (reference sequence). The CDR3 sequence: CASSIVGGNGYTF. The CDR3, as DNA: TGTGCCAGTAGTATAGTGGGAGGGAATGGCTACACCTTC.

This chain joins TRBV6-2 or TRBV6-3 and TRBJ2-7; 12 bases line up with TRBD2. Looked up from germline, CDR1 is MNHEY and CDR2 is SVGEGT. The CDR3 is made up of 16 amino acids. V dropped 0 bases and J dropped 2; count of bases not matched to a gene: 2. This chain's CDR3 is CASSYSTSGRPYEQYF. Written as DNA, the CDR3 is TGTGCCAGCAGTTACTCGACTAGCGGGAGACCCTACGAGCAGTACTTC.

The chain combines TRBV18 with TRBJ2-3; D is uncertain. Between the trimmed V and J ends, which lost 0 bases and 2 bases, there was a span of 6 bases. Germline CDR1 reads KGHSH; CDR2 reads LQKENI. This CDR3 is 14 amino acids long. In DNA form, the CDR3 reads TGTGCCAGCTCACCACCGATCTACACAGATACGCAGTATTTT. Translated, it gives CASSPPIYTDTQYF.

This chain uses TRBV7-9 with TRBJ2-1; the match to TRBD2 covers 10 bases. This CDR3 contains 16 residues. CDR1 and CDR2 from the germline V gene are SEHNR and FQNEAQ (reference sequence). V trimming: 1 base; J trimming: 4 bases; junction bases outside the gene matches: 4. The CDR3, as DNA: TGTGCCAGCAGCTTAGAACTAGCGGGAACTTACAATGAGCAGTTCTTC. Amino acids: CASSLELAGTYNEQFF.

Judged by abundance, this clone is medium-sized. DNA of the CDR3: TGTGCCAGCAGCCCGTGGACAGTATCGAACTATGGCTACACCTTC. It yields the protein CASSPWTVSNYGYTF. The V and J genes are TRBV7-9 and TRBJ1-2, with D possibly matching TRBD1 (6 bases). The CDR3 consists of 15 residues. V was shortened by 5 bases and J by 2 bases, with 15 bases between the two germline ends. The germline CDR1 and CDR2 sequences are SEHNR and FQNEAQ (reference sequence).

This CDR3 reads CASSYEGGGAYEQYF. The DNA for the CDR3 is TGTGCCAGCAGTTATGAGGGCGGGGGGGCCTACGAGCAGTACTTC. The genes are TRBV6-2 or TRBV6-3 and TRBJ2-7; 9 bases match TRBD2. CDR3 length equals 15 residues. V was pared by 3 bases and J by 2 bases, with 5 bases of the junction left unmatched. Germline V gene lookup returns CDR1 MNHEY and CDR2 SVGEGT.

The J gene is TRBJ2-7, the V gene TRBV18; TRBD1 matches 10 bases. This CDR3 has 15 residues. The germline V gene encodes CDR1 KGHSH and CDR2 LQKENI. Losses at the gene ends were 6 bases for V and 1 base for J; bases not matched to a gene: 6. The CDR3 sequence: CASSARQGASYEQYF. The CDR3 coding sequence is TGTGCCAGCTCGGCAAGACAGGGGGCTTCCTACGAGCAGTACTTC.

CDR3 in amino acids: CAVRSRDHSPLHF. The CDR3 DNA follows: TGTGCCGTCCGGAGCAGGGATCATTCACCCCTCCACTTT. J is TRBJ1-6 and V is TRBV6-5, with D perhaps matching TRBD1 (5 bases). The germline CDR1 and CDR2 sequences are MNHEY and SVGAGI. The CDR3 has 13 amino acids. With 11 bases removed from V and 8 bases from J, the gap between germline ends came to 16 bases.

The chain carries TRBV2 and TRBJ2-3; 13 nucleotides match TRBD2. Germline V gene data show CDR1 as SNHLY and CDR2 as FYNNEI. The J segment lost 4 bases and the V segment lost 6 bases, leaving 7 bases of the junction unmatched. CDR3 size: 16 residues. The CDR3 sequence: CASRPTSGGASDTQYF. The CDR3 DNA reads as TGTGCCAGCAGACCTACTAGCGGGGGGGCCTCAGATACGCAGTATTTT.